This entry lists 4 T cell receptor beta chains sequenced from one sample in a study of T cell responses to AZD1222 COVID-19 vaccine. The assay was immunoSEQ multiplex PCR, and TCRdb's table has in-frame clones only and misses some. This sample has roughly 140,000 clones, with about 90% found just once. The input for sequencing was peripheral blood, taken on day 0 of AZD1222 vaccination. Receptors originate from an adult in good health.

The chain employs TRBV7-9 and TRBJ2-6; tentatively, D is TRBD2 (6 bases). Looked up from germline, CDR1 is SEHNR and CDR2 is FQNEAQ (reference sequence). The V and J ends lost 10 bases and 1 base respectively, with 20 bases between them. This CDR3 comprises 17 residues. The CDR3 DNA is TGTGCCACCCCCCCGGAGGGAAGGGAGTCTGGGGCCAACGTCCTGACTTTC. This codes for CATPPEGRESGANVLTF.

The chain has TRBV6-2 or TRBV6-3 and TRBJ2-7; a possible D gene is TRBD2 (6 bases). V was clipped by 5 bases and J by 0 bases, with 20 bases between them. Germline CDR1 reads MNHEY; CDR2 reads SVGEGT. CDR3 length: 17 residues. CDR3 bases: TGTGCCAGCAGTAGCCGGCTCGGACGGGGGAGCTCCTACGAGCAGTACTTC. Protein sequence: CASSSRLGRGSSYEQYF.

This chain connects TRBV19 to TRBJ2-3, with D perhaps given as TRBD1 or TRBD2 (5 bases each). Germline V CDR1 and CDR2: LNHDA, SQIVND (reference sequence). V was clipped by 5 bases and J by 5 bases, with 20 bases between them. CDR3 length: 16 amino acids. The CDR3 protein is CASSLGAANQGDTQYF. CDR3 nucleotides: TGTGCCAGTAGTTTGGGAGCGGCCAACCAGGGAGATACGCAGTATTTT. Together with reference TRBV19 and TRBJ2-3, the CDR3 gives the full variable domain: DGGITQSPKYLFRKEGQNVTLSCEQNLNHDAMYWYRQDPGQGLRLIYYSQIVNDFQKGDIAEGYSVSREKKESFPLTVTSAQKNPTAFYLCASSLGAANQGDTQYFGPGTRLTVL.

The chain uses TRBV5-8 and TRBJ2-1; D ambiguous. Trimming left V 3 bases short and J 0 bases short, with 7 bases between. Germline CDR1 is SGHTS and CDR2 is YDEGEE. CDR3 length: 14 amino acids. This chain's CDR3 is CASSSRSSYNEQFF. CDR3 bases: TGTGCCAGCAGCTCCCGTAGCTCCTACAATGAGCAGTTCTTC.